This T cell receptor (beta chain) originates from a study of blood T cell repertoires in COVID-19. Overall study context: The United States, Italy and Spain provided the acute and convalescent COVID-19 samples. PBMCs, B-cell-depleted T cells, or T cells were the source of the cDNA or gDNA that made up the material.

The ends lost 6 bases at V and 6 bases at J; junction bases unmatched: 21. CDR1 and CDR2 from the germline V gene are MNHEY and SMNVEV (reference sequence). The CDR3 extends over 18 amino acids. Only in-frame clones appear in the TCRdb table, and some are missing; sequencing was by immunoSEQ multiplex PCR. The table includes about 300,000 clones, around 84% detected once. Input material: peripheral blood. The V and J genes are TRBV27 and TRBJ1-2, with TRBD1 matching 8 bases. The clonotype was recovered from a man between 65 and 85 years old with acute or convalescent COVID-19. CDR3 DNA sequence: TGTGCCAGCAGCCTACGAGGACAGGGACGCGTTGGGGTTGATGGCTACACCTTC. It yields the protein CASSLRGQGRVGVDGYTF.